One and the same sample provided the 14 T cell receptor beta chains below, sequenced in a study of blood T cell repertoires in COVID-19. Assay: immunoSEQ multiplex PCR; the TCRdb copy retains only in-frame clones and omits some. The sample records around 110,000 clones, approximately 84% being singletons. Input material: peripheral blood. The source of these receptors is a man between 65 and 85 years old with active or convalescent COVID-19.

This chain links TRBV18 with TRBJ2-1, with 9 bases identical to TRBD2. Trimming took 2 bases from V and 7 from J; bases not matched to a gene: 12. This CDR3 has 17 amino acids. Germline V CDR1 and CDR2: KGHSH, LQKENI. CDR3 amino acids: CASSPSIAGAGRNEQFF. The CDR3 coding sequence is TGTGCCAGCTCACCAAGTATAGCGGGAGCCGGGAGGAATGAGCAGTTCTTC.

V and J are TRBV19 and TRBJ2-1; TRBD2 matches at 10 bases. Germline CDR1 reads LNHDA; CDR2 reads SQIVND (reference sequence). The CDR3 is made up of 15 amino acids. V lost 6 bases, J lost 3 bases, and 5 bases stayed unmatched. The CDR3 DNA is TGTGCCAGTAGCGGTAGCGGGGGGAACTACAATGAGCAGTTCTTC. Protein product: CASSGSGGNYNEQFF.

This chain connects TRBV20-1 to TRBJ2-1; a possible D gene is TRBD2 (6 bases). CDR1 is DFQATT and CDR2 is SNEGSKA in the germline V gene (reference sequence). CDR3 length: 11 amino acids. V was clipped by 3 bases and J by 9 bases, with 9 bases between them. The CDR3 sequence is CSASPGGEQFF. The CDR3 nucleotides are TGCAGTGCTAGCCCCGGGGGTGAGCAGTTCTTC.

The gene calls are TRBV7-3 and TRBJ1-2, with D maybe TRBD1 (6 bases). This CDR3 is built from 13 residues. V was cut by 2 bases and J by 5 bases, with 9 bases left in between. Germline CDR1 is SGHTA and CDR2 is FQGTGA. The CDR3 region has the DNA TGTGCCAGCAGCTTAGGGCAGGGGTATGGCTACACCTTC. It specifies CASSLGQGYGYTF.

This chain links TRBV18 with TRBJ1-5; no clear D. Trimming shortened V by 6 bases and J by 6 bases, and 18 bases separated the two germline ends. Germline V gene lookup returns CDR1 KGHSH and CDR2 LQKENI. The CDR3 runs to 15 residues. CDR3 region: CASSSLGGLGQPQHF. The CDR3 DNA reads TGTGCCAGCTCCTCCTTGGGAGGGCTTGGTCAGCCCCAGCATTTT.

The J gene is TRBJ1-1, the V gene TRBV29-1; 7 nucleotides agree with TRBD1. The J segment lost 3 bases and the V segment lost 3 bases, leaving 4 bases of the junction unmatched. Germline CDR1 SQVTM, CDR2 ANQGSEA. The length of the CDR3 is 13 residues. DNA for the CDR3: TGCAGCGTTGAGGGGCAGGGGGACACTGAAGCTTTCTTT. Its protein is CSVEGQGDTEAFF. The whole variable domain, remainder taken from reference TRBV29-1 and TRBJ1-1, is SAVISQKPSRDICQRGTSLTIQCQVDSQVTMMFWYRQQPGQSLTLIATANQGSEATYESGFVIDKFPISRPNLTFSTLTVSNMSPEDSSIYLCSVEGQGDTEAFFGQGTRLTVV.

The chain employs TRBV2 and TRBJ1-2; 11 bases line up with TRBD1. V shed 3 bases and J 8 bases; nucleotides not matched to a gene: 11. The germline V gene has CDR1 SNHLY and CDR2 FYNNEI. CDR3 length equals 16 residues. The CDR3 loop reads CASSEITRDRGSGYTF. CDR3 nucleotides: TGTGCCAGCAGTGAGATCACGAGGGACAGGGGGAGCGGCTACACCTTC.

This clone was detected a few times. The chain joins TRBV7-2 to TRBJ1-1, with D possibly matching TRBD1 (6 bases). The CDR3 is made up of 14 amino acids. Germline V gene data show CDR1 as SGHTA and CDR2 as FQGNSA. Trimming stripped 5 bases from V and 1 base from J, with 11 bases between. The CDR3 bases are TGTGCCAGCAGCCCGGGACACCAGAACACTGAAGCTTTCTTT. Its translation is CASSPGHQNTEAFF.

This clone appeared once. The chain employs TRBV11-3 and TRBJ2-1; the match to TRBD2 covers 8 bases. The CDR3 totals 15 residues. The V gene's germline CDR1 is SGHNT and CDR2 YENEEA. Trimming removed 5 bases from V and 0 bases from J; junction bases left unmatched: 3. CDR3 DNA sequence: TGTGCCAGCAGCGTGAGCGGGAGCTCCTACAATGAGCAGTTCTTC. Protein sequence: CASSVSGSSYNEQFF.

This clone has just a few counts. The same CDR3 arises from other DNA sequences in this sample as well. The chain links TRBV18 to TRBJ1-5, with no clear D. The CDR3 runs 14 residues. V was trimmed by 1 base and J by 4 bases, leaving 8 bases between them. CDR1 and CDR2 (germline): KGHSH, LQKENI. CDR3 protein: CASSPRRDNQPQHF. The CDR3 nucleotides are TGTGCCAGCTCACCACGGCGGGATAATCAGCCCCAGCATTTT.

The rearrangement joins TRBV18 to TRBJ1-2; perhaps TRBD1 as D (6 bases). Germline lookup yields CDR1 KGHSH and CDR2 LQKENI. V lost 2 bases and J lost 6, with 10 bases in between. The CDR3 sequence is 13 residues long. The CDR3 reads CASSPNTGNGYTF. The CDR3 DNA reads as TGTGCCAGCTCACCAAACACAGGGAATGGCTACACCTTC.

J is TRBJ2-7 and V is TRBV7-2; 15 positions agree with TRBD2. Germline V gene sequence: CDR1 SGHTA, CDR2 FQGNSA. This CDR3 comprises 19 residues. The junction had 15 bases not matched to a gene; V was cut back by 5 bases and J by 4 bases. Here the CDR3 reads CASSLQQPGLAGGTYEQYF. CDR3 in DNA: TGTGCCAGCAGCCTGCAACAACCGGGACTAGCGGGAGGAACATACGAGCAGTACTTC.

V usage is TRBV10-3 and J usage is TRBJ2-5; TRBD2 agrees at 9 bases. CDR1 and CDR2 (germline): ENHRY, SYGVKD. The CDR3 totals 16 residues. Trimming took 6 bases from V and 4 from J; bases not matched to a gene: 12. CDR3 in DNA: TGTGCCATCAGCCCGGTGGCGGGAGGGCCTTTAGAGACCCAGTACTTC. As protein: CAISPVAGGPLETQYF.

This chain joins TRBV30 and TRBJ1-1, with D maybe TRBD1 (5 bases). From germline, CDR1 is GTSNPN and CDR2 SVGIG (reference sequence). The CDR3 covers 13 residues. V was shortened by 3 bases and J by 1 base, with 9 bases between the two germline ends. CDR3 in DNA: TGTGCCTGGAGGGTCGGGGGGAACACTGAAGCTTTCTTT. Translating it yields CAWRVGGNTEAFF.